This is a list of T cell receptor beta chains from one sample in a study of blood T cell repertoires in COVID-19. Repertoires were generated with immunoSEQ multiplex PCR, while TCRdb's copy carries only in-frame clones and drops some. In the table there are about 310,000 clones, about 90% of which are singletons. The source material was peripheral blood. Receptor source: a woman aged 30 to 39 with COVID-19, enrolled during active disease. CDR3s include the opening cysteine and the closing phenylalanine or tryptophan. The D gene is left open where the match is weak. Expanded clones get a size class; other rows say once, few or many, or leave the size out.

clone size,V gene,D gene,J gene,CDR3 protein,CDR3 DNA
-,TRBV7-2,-,TRBJ1-1,CASSEDTPGAFF,TGTGCCAGCAGCGAGGACACTCCGGGAGCTTTCTTT
few,TRBV30,-,TRBJ1-3,CAWSTGNTIYF,TGTGCCTGGAGTACAGGAAACACCATATATTTT
-,TRBV3-1/TRBV3-2,-,TRBJ2-5,CASSHLRSSGGGSQETQYF,TGTGCCAGCAGCCACTTACGATCTTCGGGTGGGGGGAGCCAAGAGACCCAGTACTTC
-,TRBV19,-,TRBJ1-6,CASSIGQGSGWSPLHF,TGTGCCAGTAGTATCGGGCAGGGATCCGGCTGGTCACCCCTCCACTTT
-,TRBV5-1,-,TRBJ1-2,CASSLDSYGYTF,TGCGCCAGCAGCTTGGACAGCTATGGCTACACCTTC
-,TRBV5-6,TRBD1,TRBJ1-1,CASSLVRRQGEGAFF,TGTGCCAGCAGCTTGGTTCGCCGACAGGGGGAAGGAGCTTTCTTT
-,TRBV7-3,TRBD2,TRBJ2-1,CASSPGTSGAYNEQFF,TGTGCCAGCAGCCCTGGGACTAGCGGGGCCTACAATGAGCAGTTCTTC
-,TRBV27,-,TRBJ2-3,CASSLEGRFSDTQYF,TGTGCCAGCAGTTTGGAGGGGAGGTTCTCAGATACGCAGTATTTT
-,TRBV3-1/TRBV3-2,-,TRBJ1-1,CASSQDWPGNTEAFF,TGTGCCAGCAGCCAAGATTGGCCAGGGAACACTGAAGCTTTCTTT
-,TRBV10-3,-,TRBJ2-7,CAIRLESSYEQYF,TGTGCCATAAGACTGGAAAGTAGCTACGAGCAGTACTTC
-,TRBV30,TRBD1,TRBJ1-1,CAWGPSGGFPEAFF,TGTGCCTGGGGCCCCTCAGGGGGCTTTCCTGAAGCTTTCTTT
-,TRBV18,TRBD1,TRBJ1-4,CASSPRQGALNEKLFF,TGTGCCAGCTCACCACGACAGGGAGCCCTTAATGAAAAACTGTTTTTT
-,TRBV30,-,TRBJ2-6,CASNRGANVLTF,TGTGCCTCGAACAGGGGGGCCAACGTCCTGACTTTC
-,TRBV7-9,TRBD2,TRBJ2-1,CASSFGPSGTNEQFF,TGTGCCAGCAGCTTTGGCCCTAGCGGGACCAATGAGCAGTTCTTC
-,TRBV7-2,-,TRBJ1-5,CASSKDTSSQPQHF,TGTGCCAGCAGCAAGGACACTAGCAGCCAGCCCCAGCATTTT
few,TRBV25-1,TRBD2,TRBJ2-1,CASSLAGRDEQFF,TGTGCCAGCAGTCTAGCGGGACGGGATGAGCAGTTCTTC
-,TRBV2,TRBD2,TRBJ2-3,CASSPRNARRLAGGPSTDTQYF,TGTGCCAGCAGCCCGAGAAATGCCAGGAGACTAGCGGGAGGGCCTAGCACAGATACGCAGTATTTT
-,TRBV11-3,-,TRBJ2-1,CASSLESDNEQFF,TGTGCCAGCAGCTTAGAATCAGACAATGAGCAGTTCTTC
once,TRBV5-8,-,TRBJ1-2,CASSFTGYTF,TGTGCCAGCAGCTTTACAGGCTACACCTTC
-,TRBV7-9,-,TRBJ1-1,CASSSGLSNTEAFF,TGTGCCAGCAGCTCGGGACTCTCGAACACTGAAGCTTTCTTT
few,TRBV7-9,-,TRBJ2-7,CASSLGDRSSYEQYF,TGTGCCAGCAGCTTAGGAGACAGGAGCTCCTACGAGCAGTACTTC
-,TRBV30,TRBD2,TRBJ2-5,CAWKLAGLPQETQYF,TGTGCCTGGAAACTAGCGGGCCTTCCTCAAGAGACCCAGTACTTC
-,TRBV11-2,-,TRBJ1-1,CASSLGDRGTEAFF,TGTGCCAGCTCCCTAGGGGATAGGGGCACTGAAGCTTTCTTT
-,TRBV7-9,-,TRBJ2-7,CASSSTGTPYEQYF,TGTGCCAGCAGCTCAACCGGGACACCTTACGAGCAGTACTTC
once,TRBV15,-,TRBJ1-1,CATSRDVGGVTEAFF,TGTGCCACCAGCAGAGATGTAGGAGGGGTCACTGAAGCTTTCTTT
-,TRBV11-1,-,TRBJ2-3,CASSSSDTQYF,TGTGCCAGCAGCTCCTCAGATACGCAGTATTTT
-,TRBV5-6,TRBD2,TRBJ2-1,CASSLAWLAGQLGHEQFF,TGTGCCAGCAGCTTGGCGTGGTTAGCGGGTCAATTAGGGCATGAGCAGTTCTTC
once,TRBV5-5,-,TRBJ2-1,CASVDIGAYNEQFF,TGTGCCAGCGTCGATATAGGGGCCTACAATGAGCAGTTCTTC
once,TRBV5-1,TRBD2,TRBJ2-7,CASSPQTSGSVLGEQYF,TGCGCCAGCAGCCCGCAGACTAGCGGGTCCGTCTTGGGCGAGCAGTACTTC